The 23 T cell receptor beta chains listed next were all sequenced from one sample in a study of T cell responses to AZD1222 COVID-19 vaccine. Profiling relied on immunoSEQ multiplex PCR, and the TCRdb table lists in-frame clones only, not all of them. Among approximately 120,000 clones listed, over 75% were seen once. Sequenced material: peripheral blood, taken on day 0 of MenACWY control vaccination. The source of these receptors is an adult in good health.

The chain carries TRBV28 and TRBJ1-5; D possibly corresponds to TRBD1 (5 bases). Trimming stripped 7 bases from V and 1 base from J, with 23 bases between. Per germline, CDR1 MDHEN and CDR2 SYDVKM. The CDR3 loop spans 18 amino acids. CDR3 loop: CASNSPGGERRSNQPQHF. CDR3 sequence (DNA): TGTGCCAGCAATTCCCCCGGGGGGGAACGCCGAAGCAATCAGCCCCAGCATTTT.

This clone was detected only a few times. J is TRBJ2-2 and V is TRBV11-2; a weak D match, TRBD1 (5 bases). Trimming removed 3 bases from V and 5 bases from J, with 7 bases in between. The germline gives CDR1 SGHAT, CDR2 FQNNGV. CDR3 length: 13 amino acids. Here the CDR3 DNA reads TGTGCCAGCAGCTTGTCAGGGACCGGGGAGCTGTTTTTT. It is translated as CASSLSGTGELFF.

V gene TRBV7-2 combines with J gene TRBJ1-5, with a weak D call TRBD1 (6 bases). Germline V gene sequence: CDR1 SGHTA, CDR2 FQGNSA. V shed 0 bases and J shed 0 bases, with 18 bases lying between them. The CDR3 has 19 residues. The CDR3 loop is CASSLAPTGGGYSNQPQHF. In DNA, the CDR3 is TGTGCCAGCAGCTTAGCGCCGACAGGCGGGGGGTATAGCAATCAGCCCCAGCATTTT. The full variable domain, completed using reference TRBV7-2 and TRBJ1-5, is GAGVSQSPSNKVTEKGKDVELRCDPISGHTALYWYRQSLGQGLEFLIYFQGNSAPDKSGLPSDRFSAERTGGSVSTLTIQRTQQEDSAVYLCASSLAPTGGGYSNQPQHFGDGTRLSIL.

Here the CDR3 DNA reads TGTGCCAGTAGTATCCTCGAGGCGGGTTCCTCCTACAATGAGCAGTTCTTC. Translating it yields CASSILEAGSSYNEQFF. This chain uses TRBV19 with TRBJ2-1; tentative D call: TRBD2 (5 bases). Trimming took 3 bases from V and 0 from J, leaving 15 bases between them. CDR3 length: 17 amino acids. CDR1 LNHDA and CDR2 SQIVND come from the germline V gene (reference sequence).

The chain carries TRBV28 and TRBJ2-5, with D possibly being TRBD2 (5 bases). Between the trimmed V and J ends, which lost 7 bases and 1 base, there was a span of 16 bases. Germline V gene data show CDR1 as MDHEN and CDR2 as SYDVKM. This CDR3 is built from 15 residues. CDR3 DNA: TGTGCCAGCACCAGAGGAGGTTTGGTCCAAGAGACCCAGTACTTC. This gives the protein CASTRGGLVQETQYF. Full variable domain (rest looked up from reference TRBV28 and TRBJ2-5): DVKVTQSSRYLVKRTGEKVFLECVQDMDHENMFWYRQDPGLGLRLIYFSYDVKMKEKGDIPEGYSVSREKKERFSLILESASTNQTSMYLCASTRGGLVQETQYFGPGTRLLVL.

The rearrangement uses TRBV19 and TRBJ2-7, with 9 bases aligning to TRBD1. Germline-derived CDR1 and CDR2 are LNHDA and SQIVND (reference sequence). After removal of 10 bases from V and 3 bases from J, the junction contained 13 bases not matched to a gene. The CDR3 is made up of 15 amino acids. The CDR3 here is CATSEGGQGVYEQYF. The CDR3 coding sequence is TGTGCCACCTCGGAGGGGGGACAGGGAGTCTACGAGCAGTACTTC. Full variable domain (rest looked up from reference TRBV19 and TRBJ2-7): DGGITQSPKYLFRKEGQNVTLSCEQNLNHDAMYWYRQDPGQGLRLIYYSQIVNDFQKGDIAEGYSVSREKKESFPLTVTSAQKNPTAFYLCATSEGGQGVYEQYFGPGTRLTVT.

The CDR3, as DNA: TGTGCCAGCAGCTCGAAGGGACTAGCGGGAGGTAGGCGCTCCTACAATGAGCAGTTCTTC. Its translation is CASSSKGLAGGRRSYNEQFF. The chain uses TRBV5-4 and TRBJ2-1; 15 bases fit TRBD2. The J segment lost 0 bases and the V segment lost 3 bases, leaving 10 bases of the junction unmatched. The CDR3 consists of 20 residues. Germline assignment: CDR1 SGHNT and CDR2 YYREEE (reference sequence).

The J gene is TRBJ1-1, the V gene TRBV5-5; 7 bases map to TRBD1. Germline V lookup: CDR1 SGHKS, CDR2 YYEKEE (reference sequence). V shed 4 bases and J 0 bases; nucleotides not matched to a gene: 6. The CDR3 sequence is 15 residues long. This chain's CDR3 is CASSAQGQMNTEAFF. The CDR3 nucleotides are TGTGCCAGCAGCGCGCAGGGACAGATGAACACTGAAGCTTTCTTT.

This sequence joins TRBV11-2 and TRBJ2-1; D is perhaps TRBD2 (6 bases). Germline V CDR1 and CDR2: SGHAT, FQNNGV. The CDR3 loop spans 12 amino acids. V shed 8 bases and J shed 7 bases, with 12 bases lying between them. The CDR3 spells CASGAGGNEQFF. The DNA for the CDR3 is TGTGCCAGCGGGGCTGGGGGGAATGAGCAGTTCTTC.

The CDR3 region is CASSFLRDVNNEQFF. The CDR3 bases are TGTGCCAGCAGTTTTCTCCGGGACGTTAACAATGAGCAGTTCTTC. The rearrangement uses TRBV27 and TRBJ2-1; D tentatively reads TRBD1 or TRBD2 (5 bases each). Trimming shortened V by 3 bases and J by 5 bases, and 14 bases separated the two germline ends. Germline-derived CDR1 and CDR2 are MNHEY and SMNVEV (reference sequence). This CDR3 has 15 residues.

The chain combines TRBV4-3 with TRBJ1-1; 7 bases agree with TRBD1. The ends lost 0 bases at V and 4 bases at J; junction bases unmatched: 8. This CDR3 has 16 residues. Germline V lookup: CDR1 LGHNA, CDR2 YSLEER. The CDR3 nucleotides read TGCGCCAGCAGCCAAGATCAGGCGACAGGGCGCACTGAAGCTTTCTTT. Translated: CASSQDQATGRTEAFF.

The chain employs TRBV10-3 and TRBJ2-6, with D uncertain. The germline gives CDR1 ENHRY, CDR2 SYGVKD. This CDR3 contains 16 residues. Trimming shortened V by 0 bases and J by 2 bases, and 8 bases separated the two germline ends. The CDR3 here is CAISESLVPGANVLTF. CDR3 DNA: TGTGCCATCAGTGAGTCGTTGGTACCTGGGGCCAACGTCCTGACTTTC.

The gene calls are TRBV19 and TRBJ1-1; D unresolved. The V gene's germline CDR1 is LNHDA and CDR2 SQIVND (reference sequence). The CDR3 has 12 residues. V lost 9 bases and J lost 1, with 9 bases in between. The CDR3 nucleotides read TGTGCCAGCCTGGACGGGAACACTGAAGCTTTCTTT. This sequence encodes CASLDGNTEAFF.

The V and J genes are TRBV2 and TRBJ2-7; 7 nucleotides align to TRBD2. Trimming at V came to 7 bases and at J to 9 bases, leaving 12 bases not matched to a gene. From germline, CDR1 is SNHLY and CDR2 FYNNEI. The CDR3 extends over 13 amino acids. The DNA for the CDR3 is TGTGCCAGCATTCGGCTAGCGGTTGATGGGCAGTACTTC. Its translation: CASIRLAVDGQYF.

CDR3 sequence reads: CASRVVAGANVLTF. Written as DNA, the CDR3 is TGTGCCAGCAGGGTGGTTGCTGGGGCCAACGTCCTGACTTTC. The chain carries TRBV6-5 and TRBJ2-6; D gene ambiguous. Trimming cost V 6 bases and J 2 bases, with 8 bases left between them. CDR3 length: 14 residues. Germline V lookup: CDR1 MNHEY, CDR2 SVGAGI.

The chain has TRBV18 and TRBJ1-2; 11 positions match TRBD1. This CDR3 spans 16 amino acids. The junction had 10 bases not matched to a gene; V was cut back by 5 bases and J by 5 bases. CDR1 KGHSH and CDR2 LQKENI come from the germline V gene. In DNA form, the CDR3 reads TGTGCCAGCTCATGGACAGGGGGCGACTCGGGGTATGGCTACACCTTC. Translated, it gives CASSWTGGDSGYGYTF.

This rearrangement joins TRBV27 to TRBJ1-3; tentatively, D is TRBD1 (5 bases). The CDR3 length is 14 residues. Trimming pared 3 bases from V and 4 bases from J, leaving 10 bases between. Per the germline V gene, CDR1 is MNHEY and CDR2 is SMNVEV (reference sequence). CDR3 sequence: CASSFGGPGNTIYF. As DNA, the CDR3 is TGTGCCAGCAGTTTTGGGGGTCCCGGAAACACCATATATTTT.

The chain combines TRBV28 with TRBJ1-1; 9 positions match TRBD1. The CDR3 loop spans 18 amino acids. V lost 3 bases to trimming and J lost 4 bases; unmatched junction nucleotides: 15. The V gene's germline CDR1 is MDHEN and CDR2 SYDVKM. DNA for the CDR3: TGTGCCAGCAGTTTCCAAGGACAGGGGAAAAGTTGGGTCACTGAAGCTTTCTTT. Amino acid sequence: CASSFQGQGKSWVTEAFF.

In its sample, this clone was seen once. CDR3 in DNA: TGTGCCAGTAACGAGGGCCCGAACACCGGGGAGCTGTTTTTT. This sequence encodes CASNEGPNTGELFF. The gene calls are TRBV19 and TRBJ2-2, with D possibly being TRBD2 (5 bases). V gave up 7 bases and J gave up 0 bases, with 9 bases separating them. The germline V gene has CDR1 LNHDA and CDR2 SQIVND (reference sequence). The CDR3 totals 14 residues. Full variable domain (remainder filled in from reference TRBV19 and TRBJ2-2): DGGITQSPKYLFRKEGQNVTLSCEQNLNHDAMYWYRQDPGQGLRLIYYSQIVNDFQKGDIAEGYSVSREKKESFPLTVTSAQKNPTAFYLCASNEGPNTGELFFGEGSRLTVL.

This clone is labeled medium-sized. The gene calls are TRBV2 and TRBJ1-3, with 8 bases lining up with TRBD1. The CDR3 runs 14 residues. Trimming cost V 4 bases and J 4 bases; bases outside gene matches: 3. Per the germline V gene, CDR1 is SNHLY and CDR2 is FYNNEI. The CDR3 protein is CASSVGTGGNTIYF. CDR3 DNA sequence: TGTGCCAGCAGTGTTGGGACAGGAGGAAACACCATATATTTT.

The sample holds one count of this clone. V usage is TRBV9 and J usage is TRBJ1-3, with D perhaps matching TRBD1 (6 bases). Germline V gives CDR1 SGDLS, CDR2 YYNGEE. Between the trimmed V and J ends, which lost 0 bases and 4 bases, there was a span of 20 bases. CDR3 length: 18 amino acids. This CDR3 reads CASSVAGRLGQIGNTIYF. CDR3 in DNA: TGTGCCAGCAGCGTAGCTGGTAGGCTCGGACAGATCGGAAACACCATATATTTT.

The CDR3, as DNA: TGTGCTAGTGGTTTGAGGCGGGAGCCCGATACTTACTCCTACAATGAGCAGTTCTTC. This gives the protein CASGLRREPDTYSYNEQFF. V gene TRBV12-5 combines with J gene TRBJ2-1; 7 bases match TRBD2. CDR1 and CDR2 from the germline V gene are LGHNT and FRNRAP. CDR3 length: 19 residues. The trim removed 2 bases at V and 0 bases at J, leaving 13 bases unmatched.

V usage is TRBV2 and J usage is TRBJ2-7; D gene uncertain. V lost 7 bases, J lost 2 bases, and 9 bases lay in between. The CDR3 runs 12 residues. Looked up from germline, CDR1 is SNHLY and CDR2 is FYNNEI. The CDR3 region has the DNA TGTGCCAGCAAAGGAGAAACCTACGAGCAGTACTTC. Protein: CASKGETYEQYF.